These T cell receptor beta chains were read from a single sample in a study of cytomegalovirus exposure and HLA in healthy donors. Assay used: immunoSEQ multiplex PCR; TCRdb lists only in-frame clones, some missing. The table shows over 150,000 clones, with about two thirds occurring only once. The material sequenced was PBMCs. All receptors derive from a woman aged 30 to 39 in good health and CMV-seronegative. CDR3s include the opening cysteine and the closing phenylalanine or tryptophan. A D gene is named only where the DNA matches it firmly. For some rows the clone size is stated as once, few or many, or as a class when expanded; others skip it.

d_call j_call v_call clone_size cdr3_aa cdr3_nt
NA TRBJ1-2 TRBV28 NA CASSSLTDYGYTF TGTGCCAGCAGTTCCTTGACAGACTATGGCTACACCTTC
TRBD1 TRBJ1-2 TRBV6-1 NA CASSLRDREYYGYTF TGTGCCAGCAGTTTACGGGACAGGGAATACTATGGCTACACCTTC
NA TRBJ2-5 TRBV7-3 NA CASSLSPEETQYF TGTGCCAGCAGCTTAAGCCCGGAGGAGACCCAGTACTTC
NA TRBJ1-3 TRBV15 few CATSRAGNRNTIYF TGTGCCACCAGCAGAGCGGGGAACCGAAACACCATATATTTT
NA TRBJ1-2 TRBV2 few CASSIGQQTGGYTF TGTGCCAGCAGTATCGGACAGCAGACGGGTGGCTACACCTTC
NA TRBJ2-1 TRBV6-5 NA CASSELSYNEQFF TGTGCCAGCAGTGAACTCTCCTACAATGAGCAGTTCTTC
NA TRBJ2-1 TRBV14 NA CASSSGERVFNEQFF TGTGCCAGCAGCTCCGGGGAGCGGGTCTTCAATGAGCAGTTCTTC
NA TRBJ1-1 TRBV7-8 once CASSDFDTEAFF TGTGCCAGCAGCGACTTTGACACTGAAGCTTTCTTT
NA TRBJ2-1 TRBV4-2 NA CASSQVLLIGGGGNEQFF TGTGCCAGCAGCCAAGTCCTCCTTATAGGGGGGGGTGGGAATGAGCAGTTCTTC
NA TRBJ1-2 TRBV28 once CASSTGLGYGYTF TGTGCCAGCAGCACAGGGTTAGGCTATGGCTACACCTTC
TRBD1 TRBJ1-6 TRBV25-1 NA CASSETGVRGSPLHF TGTGCCAGCAGCGAGACAGGGGTTCGTGGTTCACCCCTCCACTTT
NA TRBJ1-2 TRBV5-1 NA CASSFRTDNYGYTF TGCGCCAGCAGCTTCAGGACAGATAACTATGGCTACACCTTC
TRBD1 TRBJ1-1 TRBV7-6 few CASSNRQGAMNTEAFF TGTGCCAGCAGCAACCGACAGGGAGCCATGAACACTGAAGCTTTCTTT
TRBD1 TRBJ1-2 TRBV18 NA CASSPGQSNYGYTF TGTGCCAGCTCACCGGGACAGAGCAACTATGGCTACACCTTC